Listed below are T cell receptor beta chains from one sample, sequenced in a study of blood T cell repertoires in COVID-19. TCRdb's table, derived via immunoSEQ multiplex PCR, lists solely in-frame clones and lacks some. Here the sample spans about 170,000 clones, about nine tenths being singletons. The source material was peripheral blood. The receptors here all came from a man younger than 30 with COVID-19, enrolled during active disease. Both conserved end residues are part of each CDR3. Expanded clones are given a class, and other clones once, few, many or no size at all.

TRBV30	TRBJ2-7	few	CACSSRRTGGEQYF
TRBV3-1/TRBV3-2	TRBJ2-7	-	CASSQNGRAYEQYF
TRBV7-9	TRBJ1-2	-	CASSSNRDRRGGYTF
TRBV29-1	TRBJ2-3	-	CSVHRTDTQYF
TRBV11-2	TRBJ2-1	-	CASAGLRENNEQFF
TRBV19	TRBJ1-3	-	CASKTGELSGNTIYF
TRBV28	TRBJ1-2	-	CASRLTGGGYGYTF
TRBV12-3/TRBV12-4	TRBJ1-4	-	CASRRGMAEKLFF
TRBV27	TRBJ1-2	-	CASGATGIKANYGYTF
TRBV28	TRBJ1-1	-	CASSSSDRAHGNTEAFF
TRBV6-2/TRBV6-3	TRBJ1-1	-	CASSYGAPNTEAFF
TRBV29-1	TRBJ2-2	-	CSVGTGVPGELFF
TRBV5-1	TRBJ2-7	-	CASSLGAQYEQYF
TRBV6-5	TRBJ1-1	-	CASSSGLNREAFF
TRBV9	TRBJ2-7	-	CASSPQGRFYEQYF
TRBV14	TRBJ1-2	-	CASSPSGYGYTF
TRBV7-8	TRBJ2-2	-	CAIRGNTGELFF
TRBV4-3	TRBJ2-2	-	CASSQGLAHGELFF
TRBV28	TRBJ2-7	-	CASIRTGGFYYEQYF
TRBV2	TRBJ2-1	-	CASSGWLAGNEQFF
TRBV7-2	TRBJ1-1	-	CASSLALGGGTEAFF
TRBV5-8	TRBJ1-5	-	CASSFPDRGNQPQHF
TRBV27	TRBJ2-2	-	CASTRALTNTGELFF
TRBV10-3	TRBJ1-1	-	CAIQGGAGEAFF
TRBV27	TRBJ2-4	-	CASSLQGIAKNIQYF
TRBV7-2	TRBJ1-5	-	CASSLTGNQPQHF